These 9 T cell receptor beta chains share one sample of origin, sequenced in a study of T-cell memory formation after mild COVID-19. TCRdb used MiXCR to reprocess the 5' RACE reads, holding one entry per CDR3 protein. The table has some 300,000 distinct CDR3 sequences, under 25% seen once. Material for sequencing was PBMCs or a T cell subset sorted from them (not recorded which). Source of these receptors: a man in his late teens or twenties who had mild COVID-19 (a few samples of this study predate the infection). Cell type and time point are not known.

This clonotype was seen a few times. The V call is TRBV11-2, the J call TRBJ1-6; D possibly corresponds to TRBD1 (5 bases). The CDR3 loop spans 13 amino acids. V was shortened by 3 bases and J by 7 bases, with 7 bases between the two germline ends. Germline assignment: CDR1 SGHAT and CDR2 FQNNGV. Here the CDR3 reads CASSFGDNSPLHF. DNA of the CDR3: TGTGCCAGCAGCTTTGGGGACAATTCACCCCTCCACTTT.

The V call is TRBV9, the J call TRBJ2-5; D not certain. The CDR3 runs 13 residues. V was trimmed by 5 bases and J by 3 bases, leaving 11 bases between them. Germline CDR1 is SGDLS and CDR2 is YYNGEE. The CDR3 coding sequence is TGTGCCAGCAGTACGGACCAGGAAGAGACCCAGTACTTC. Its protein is CASSTDQEETQYF.

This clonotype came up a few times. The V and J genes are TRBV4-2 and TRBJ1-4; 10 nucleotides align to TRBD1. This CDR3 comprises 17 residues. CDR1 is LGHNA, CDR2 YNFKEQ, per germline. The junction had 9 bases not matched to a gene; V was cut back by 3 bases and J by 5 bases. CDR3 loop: CASSQYPTGGENEKLFF. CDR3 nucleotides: TGTGCCAGCAGCCAGTACCCGACAGGGGGCGAGAATGAAAAACTGTTTTTT.

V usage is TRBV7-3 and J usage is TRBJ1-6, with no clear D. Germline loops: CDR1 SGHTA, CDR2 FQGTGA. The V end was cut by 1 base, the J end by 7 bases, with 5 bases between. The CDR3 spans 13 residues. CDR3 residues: CASSLMENSPLHF. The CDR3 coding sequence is TGTGCCAGCAGCTTAATGGAGAATTCACCCCTCCACTTT. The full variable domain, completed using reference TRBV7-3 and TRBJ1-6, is GAGVSQTPSNKVTEKGKYVELRCDPISGHTALYWYRQSLGQGPEFLIYFQGTGAADDSGLPNDRFFAVRPEGSVSTLKIQRTERGDSAVYLCASSLMENSPLHFGNGTRLTVT.

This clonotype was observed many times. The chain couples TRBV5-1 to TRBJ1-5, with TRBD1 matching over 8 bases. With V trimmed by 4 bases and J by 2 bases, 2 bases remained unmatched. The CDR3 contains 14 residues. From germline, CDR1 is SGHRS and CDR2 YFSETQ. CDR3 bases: TGCGCCAGCAGCCCGGGACAGGGCAATCAGCCCCAGCATTTT. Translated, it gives CASSPGQGNQPQHF.

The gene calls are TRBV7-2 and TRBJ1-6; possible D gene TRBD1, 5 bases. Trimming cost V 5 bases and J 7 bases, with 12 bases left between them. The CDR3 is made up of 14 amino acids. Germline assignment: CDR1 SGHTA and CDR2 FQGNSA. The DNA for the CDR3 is TGTGCCAGCAGCGGATGGGGGGGAAATTCACCCCTCCACTTT. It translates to CASSGWGGNSPLHF.

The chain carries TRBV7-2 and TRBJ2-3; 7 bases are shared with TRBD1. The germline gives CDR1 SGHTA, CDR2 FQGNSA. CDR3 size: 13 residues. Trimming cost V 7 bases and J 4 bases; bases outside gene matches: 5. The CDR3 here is CASKDRAPDTQYF. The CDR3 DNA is TGTGCCAGCAAAGACAGGGCCCCAGATACGCAGTATTTT.

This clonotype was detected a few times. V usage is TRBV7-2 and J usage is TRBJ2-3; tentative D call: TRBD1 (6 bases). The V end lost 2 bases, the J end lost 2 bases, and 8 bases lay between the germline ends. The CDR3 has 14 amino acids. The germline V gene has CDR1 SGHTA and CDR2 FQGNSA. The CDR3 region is CASSLTGLTDTQYF. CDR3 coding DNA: TGTGCCAGCAGCTTAACAGGGCTCACAGATACGCAGTATTTT.

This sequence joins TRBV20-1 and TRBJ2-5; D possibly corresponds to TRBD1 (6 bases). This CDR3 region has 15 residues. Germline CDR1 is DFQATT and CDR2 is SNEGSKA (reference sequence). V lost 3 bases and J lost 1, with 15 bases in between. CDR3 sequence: CSASGDTRSQETQYF. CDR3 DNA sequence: TGCAGTGCTAGTGGGGACACTAGGTCCCAAGAGACCCAGTACTTC.